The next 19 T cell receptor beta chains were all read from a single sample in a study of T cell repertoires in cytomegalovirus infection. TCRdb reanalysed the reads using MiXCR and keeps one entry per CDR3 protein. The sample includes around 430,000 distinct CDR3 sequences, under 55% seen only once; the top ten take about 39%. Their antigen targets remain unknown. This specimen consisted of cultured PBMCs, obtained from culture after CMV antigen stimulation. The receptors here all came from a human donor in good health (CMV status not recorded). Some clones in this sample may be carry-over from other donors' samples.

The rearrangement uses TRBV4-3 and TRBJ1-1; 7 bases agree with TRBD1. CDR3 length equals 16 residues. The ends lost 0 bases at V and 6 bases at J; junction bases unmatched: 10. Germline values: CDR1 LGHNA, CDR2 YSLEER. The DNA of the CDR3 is TGCGCCAGCAGCCAAGATATCGACAGGGTAAGCCCTGAAGCTTTCTTT. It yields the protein CASSQDIDRVSPEAFF.

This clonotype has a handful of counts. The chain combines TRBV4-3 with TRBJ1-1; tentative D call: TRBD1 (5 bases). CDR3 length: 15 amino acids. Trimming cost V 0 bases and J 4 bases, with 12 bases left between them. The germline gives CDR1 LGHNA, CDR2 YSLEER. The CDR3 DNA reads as TGCGCCAGCAGCCAAGATAGCGGGAGGGGCACTGAAGCTTTCTTT. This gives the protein CASSQDSGRGTEAFF.

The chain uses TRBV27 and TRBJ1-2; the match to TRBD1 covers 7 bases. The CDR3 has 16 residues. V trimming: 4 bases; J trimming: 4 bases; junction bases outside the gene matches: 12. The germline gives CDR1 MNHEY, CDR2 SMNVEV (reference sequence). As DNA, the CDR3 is TGTGCCAGCAGTTCACCTCGACAGGGTGATTTCTATGGCTACACCTTC. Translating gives CASSSPRQGDFYGYTF.

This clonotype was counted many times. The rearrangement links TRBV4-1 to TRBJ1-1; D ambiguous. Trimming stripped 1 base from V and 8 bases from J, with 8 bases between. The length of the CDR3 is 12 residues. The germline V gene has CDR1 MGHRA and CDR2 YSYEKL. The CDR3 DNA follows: TGCGCCAGCAGCCAAGTCAGGTCCGAAGCTTTCTTT. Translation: CASSQVRSEAFF.

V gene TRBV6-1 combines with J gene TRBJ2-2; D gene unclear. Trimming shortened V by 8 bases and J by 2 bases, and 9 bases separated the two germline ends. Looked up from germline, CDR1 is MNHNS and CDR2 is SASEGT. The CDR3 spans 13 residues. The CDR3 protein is CASCWGNTGELFF. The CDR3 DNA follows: TGTGCCAGCTGTTGGGGAAACACCGGGGAGCTGTTTTTT.

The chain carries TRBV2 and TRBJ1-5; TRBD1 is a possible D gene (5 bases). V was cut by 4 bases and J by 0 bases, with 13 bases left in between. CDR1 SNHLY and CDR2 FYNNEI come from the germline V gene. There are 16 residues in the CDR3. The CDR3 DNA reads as TGTGCCAGCAGTGGTCACAGGTGGGATAGCAATCAGCCCCAGCATTTT. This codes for CASSGHRWDSNQPQHF.

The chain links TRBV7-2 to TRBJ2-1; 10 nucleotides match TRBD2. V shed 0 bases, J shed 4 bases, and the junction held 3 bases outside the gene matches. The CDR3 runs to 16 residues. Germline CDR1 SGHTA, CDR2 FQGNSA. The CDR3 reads CASSLATSGQYNEQFF. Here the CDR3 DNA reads TGTGCCAGCAGCTTAGCGACTAGCGGGCAATACAATGAGCAGTTCTTC.

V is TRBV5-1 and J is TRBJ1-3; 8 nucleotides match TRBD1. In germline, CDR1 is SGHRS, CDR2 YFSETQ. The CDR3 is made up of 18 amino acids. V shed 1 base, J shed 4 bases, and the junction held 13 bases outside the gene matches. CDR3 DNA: TGCGCCAGCAGCTTGTCCCTGAGCGTGACAGGGGAAGGAAACACCATATATTTT. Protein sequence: CASSLSLSVTGEGNTIYF.

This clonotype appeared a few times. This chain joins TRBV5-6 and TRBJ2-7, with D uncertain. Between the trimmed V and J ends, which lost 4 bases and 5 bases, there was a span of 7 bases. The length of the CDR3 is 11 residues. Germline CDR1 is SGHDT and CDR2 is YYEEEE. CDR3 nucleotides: TGTGCCAGCAGCACAATCGACGAGCAGTACTTC. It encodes CASSTIDEQYF.

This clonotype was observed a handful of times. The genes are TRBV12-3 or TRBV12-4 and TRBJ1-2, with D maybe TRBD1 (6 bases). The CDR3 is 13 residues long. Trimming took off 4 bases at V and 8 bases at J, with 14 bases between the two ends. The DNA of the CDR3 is TGTGCCAGCAGTTACAGGGAAGGTCGGGGCTACACCTTC. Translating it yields CASSYREGRGYTF.

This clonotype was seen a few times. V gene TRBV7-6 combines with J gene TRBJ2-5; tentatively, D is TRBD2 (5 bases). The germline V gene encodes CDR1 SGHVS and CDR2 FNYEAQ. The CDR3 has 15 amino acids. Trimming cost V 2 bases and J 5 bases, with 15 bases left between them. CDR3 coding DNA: TGTGCCAGCAGCTTACTAGGTAGCGAGGGCGAGACCCAGTACTTC. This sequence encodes CASSLLGSEGETQYF.

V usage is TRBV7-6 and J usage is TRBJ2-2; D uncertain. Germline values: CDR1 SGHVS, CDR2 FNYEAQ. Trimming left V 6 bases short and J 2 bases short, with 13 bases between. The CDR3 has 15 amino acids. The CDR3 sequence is CASSPRITNTGELFF. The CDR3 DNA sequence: TGTGCCAGCAGTCCCAGGATAACCAACACCGGGGAGCTGTTTTTT. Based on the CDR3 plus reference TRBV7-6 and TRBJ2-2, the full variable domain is GAGVSQSPRYKVTKRGQDVALRCDPISGHVSLYWYRQALGQGPEFLTYFNYEAQQDKSGLPNDRFSAERPEGSISTLTIQRTEQRDSAMYRCASSPRITNTGELFFGEGSRLTVL.

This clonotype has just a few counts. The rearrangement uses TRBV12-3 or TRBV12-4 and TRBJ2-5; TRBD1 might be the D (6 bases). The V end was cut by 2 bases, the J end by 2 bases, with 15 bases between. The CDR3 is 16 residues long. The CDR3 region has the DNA TGTGCCAGCAGTTTAAAATCCGGGACAAAGCAAGAGACCCAGTACTTC. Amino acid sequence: CASSLKSGTKQETQYF.

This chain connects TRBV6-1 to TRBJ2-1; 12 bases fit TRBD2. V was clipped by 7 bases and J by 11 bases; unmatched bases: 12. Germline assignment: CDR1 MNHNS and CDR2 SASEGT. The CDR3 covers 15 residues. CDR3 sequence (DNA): TGTGCCAGCATACTAGCGGGAGGAGCTACAATGAAGCAGTTCTTC. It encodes CASILAGGATMKQFF.

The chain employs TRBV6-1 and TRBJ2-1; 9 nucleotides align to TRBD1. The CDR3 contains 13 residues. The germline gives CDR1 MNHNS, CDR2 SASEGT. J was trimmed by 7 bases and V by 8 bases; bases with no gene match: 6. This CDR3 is CASRRTGANEQFF. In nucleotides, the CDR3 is TGTGCCAGCCGCAGGACAGGGGCGAATGAGCAGTTCTTC.

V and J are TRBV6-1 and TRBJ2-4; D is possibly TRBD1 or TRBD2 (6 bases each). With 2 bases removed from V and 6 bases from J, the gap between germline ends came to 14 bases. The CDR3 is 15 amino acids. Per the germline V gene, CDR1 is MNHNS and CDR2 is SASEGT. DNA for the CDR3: TGTGCCAGCAGTGAAACGAAACAGGGACTAAACATTCAGTACTTC. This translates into CASSETKQGLNIQYF.

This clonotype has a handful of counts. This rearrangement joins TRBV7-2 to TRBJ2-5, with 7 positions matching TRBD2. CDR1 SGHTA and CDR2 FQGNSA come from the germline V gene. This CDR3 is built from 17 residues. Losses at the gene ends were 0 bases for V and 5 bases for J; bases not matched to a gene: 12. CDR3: CASSLAAFSAGEETQYF. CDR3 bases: TGTGCCAGCAGCTTAGCGGCCTTCTCTGCGGGGGAGGAGACCCAGTACTTC.

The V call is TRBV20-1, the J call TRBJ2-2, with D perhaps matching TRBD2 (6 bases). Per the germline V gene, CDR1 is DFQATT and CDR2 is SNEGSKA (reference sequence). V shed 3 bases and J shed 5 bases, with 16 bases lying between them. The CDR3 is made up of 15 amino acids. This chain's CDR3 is CSARPTAGGTGELFF. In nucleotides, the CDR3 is TGCAGTGCTAGGCCGACAGCAGGAGGGACCGGGGAGCTGTTTTTT.

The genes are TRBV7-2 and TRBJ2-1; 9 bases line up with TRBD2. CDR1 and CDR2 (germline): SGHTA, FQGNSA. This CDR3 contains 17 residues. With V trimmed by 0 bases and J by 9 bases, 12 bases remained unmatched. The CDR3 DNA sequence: TGTGCCAGCAGCTTAGCGTCCTCAGCGGGAGGAGTTCGTGAGCAGTTCTTC. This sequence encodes CASSLASSAGGVREQFF. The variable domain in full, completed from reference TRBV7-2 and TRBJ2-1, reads GAGVSQSPSNKVTEKGKDVELRCDPISGHTALYWYRQSLGQGLEFLIYFQGNSAPDKSGLPSDRFSAERTGGSVSTLTIQRTQQEDSAVYLCASSLASSAGGVREQFFGPGTRLTVL.